This T cell receptor (beta chain) emerged from a study of blood T cell repertoires in COVID-19. Overall study context: Italy, Spain and the United States were the sources of the convalescent and acute COVID-19 samples.

This CDR3 is built from 13 residues. Trimming left V 3 bases short and J 5 bases short, with 7 bases between. Germline assignment: CDR1 SGHTA and CDR2 FQGNSA. Per the original methods: Using reference gene primer amplification, nucleated cell counts were estimated. The repertoire was sequenced with immunoSEQ multiplex PCR; TCRdb's copy has only in-frame clones and lacks some. V and J calls and clone size are those listed in that table; D and trimming were worked out from the DNA. The sample carries about 110,000 clones, 88% recorded once. Sequenced material: peripheral blood. The source of this sequence is a woman aged 50 to 60 with acute or convalescent COVID-19. The chain recombines TRBV7-2 with TRBJ1-4; no firm D call. CDR3 sequence: CASSFNENEKLFF. The CDR3 nucleotides are TGTGCCAGCAGCTTTAACGAGAATGAAAAACTGTTTTTT.